Below are 23 T cell receptor beta chains sequenced from a single sample in a study of PD-L1 blockade in urothelial cancer. Some clones are missing from TCRdb's copy, which holds only in-frame ones; the method was immunoSEQ multiplex PCR. The sample lists more than 45,000 clones, approximately 80% occurring once. The sequencing here drew on PBMCs, taken around atezolizumab (anti-PD-L1) treatment. All receptors come from a man between 65 and 85 years old with urothelial cancer.

V is TRBV11-2 and J is TRBJ2-5; perhaps TRBD2 as D (7 bases). Germline V gene sequence: CDR1 SGHAT, CDR2 FQNNGV. CDR3 length: 16 amino acids. Between the trimmed V and J ends, which lost 1 base and 1 base, there was a span of 13 bases. The DNA of the CDR3 is TGTGCCAGCAGCTTAGGCCGGGGGGCATCCCAAGAGACCCAGTACTTC. Encoded protein: CASSLGRGASQETQYF.

CDR3 sequence reads: CASSFGTGSNEQYF. Written as DNA, the CDR3 is TGCGCCAGCAGCTTTGGGACAGGGTCCAACGAGCAGTACTTC. The chain links TRBV5-1 to TRBJ2-7; TRBD1 matches at 9 bases. V shed 2 bases, J shed 5 bases, and the junction held 5 bases outside the gene matches. Germline V gives CDR1 SGHRS, CDR2 YFSETQ. There are 14 residues in the CDR3.

This sequence joins TRBV6-5 and TRBJ1-5; no firm D call. Trimming shortened V by 0 bases and J by 8 bases, and 8 bases separated the two germline ends. The CDR3 spans 13 residues. Germline V CDR1 and CDR2: MNHEY, SVGAGI. Here the CDR3 DNA reads TGTGCCAGCAGTTACTCATATAGAGAGCCCCAGCATTTT. It yields the protein CASSYSYREPQHF.

V is TRBV2 and J is TRBJ2-1, with TRBD2 identical over 10 bases. Germline CDR1 is SNHLY and CDR2 is FYNNEI. V shed 4 bases, J shed 4 bases, and the junction held 7 bases outside the gene matches. This CDR3 has 16 residues. CDR3 amino acids: CASSGGSGGSYNEQFF. The DNA of the CDR3 is TGTGCCAGCAGTGGTGGTAGCGGGGGGTCTTACAATGAGCAGTTCTTC.

The genes are TRBV7-9 and TRBJ2-3; D is unresolved. The CDR3 extends over 16 amino acids. Trimming left V 1 base short and J 6 bases short, with 17 bases between. CDR1 is SEHNR and CDR2 is FQNEAQ in the germline V gene (reference sequence). This CDR3 is CASSLGLAPSTDTQYF. In DNA form, the CDR3 reads TGTGCCAGCAGCTTAGGTCTGGCCCCGTCCACGGATACGCAGTATTTT.

V and J are TRBV18 and TRBJ2-1; a possible D gene is TRBD1 (6 bases). CDR1 and CDR2 from the germline V gene are KGHSH and LQKENI. Trimming removed 4 bases from V and 0 bases from J, with 16 bases in between. This CDR3 is 17 amino acids long. This CDR3 reads CASSRQGKSDSYNEQFF. The CDR3 nucleotides read TGTGCCAGCTCACGTCAGGGGAAATCCGACTCCTACAATGAGCAGTTCTTC.

This rearrangement joins TRBV6-6 to TRBJ2-5, with TRBD2 identical over 7 bases. Germline CDR1 and CDR2: MNHNY and SVGAGI (reference sequence). The CDR3 is 13 residues long. After removal of 10 bases from V and 4 bases from J, the junction contained 9 bases not matched to a gene. CDR3 loop: CATLERGVETQYF. CDR3 DNA sequence: TGTGCCACCCTGGAGCGGGGAGTAGAGACCCAGTACTTC.

This clone was picked up one time. This chain uses TRBV7-2 with TRBJ2-7; 8 nucleotides match TRBD2. V lost 4 bases, J lost 5 bases, and 4 bases stayed unmatched. This CDR3 comprises 13 residues. CDR1 and CDR2 (germline): SGHTA, FQGNSA. The CDR3 DNA is TGTGCCAGCAGCTCCGCCGGGAGGGACGAGCAGTACTTC. Translation: CASSSAGRDEQYF.

This chain uses TRBV19 with TRBJ1-5; 8 bases are a match to TRBD1. V lost 5 bases, J lost 6 bases, and 9 bases stayed unmatched. The CDR3 has 15 residues. CDR1 and CDR2 from the germline V gene are LNHDA and SQIVND (reference sequence). The CDR3 DNA sequence: TGTGCCAGTAGTTCGACAGGGGTCGGGGCTCAGCCCCAGCATTTT. It yields the protein CASSSTGVGAQPQHF.

This clone was counted ten times or more. The chain couples TRBV16 to TRBJ2-7; maybe TRBD1 (6 bases). Looked up from germline, CDR1 is KGHSY and CDR2 is FQNENV. The CDR3 length is 14 residues. Deletions cut 4 bases from V and 5 bases from J, with 15 bases between. CDR3 region: CASSLGTSIDEQYF. The DNA of the CDR3 is TGTGCCAGCAGCCTGGGGACAAGCATCGACGAGCAGTACTTC. Variable domain in full (rest from reference TRBV16 and TRBJ2-7): GEEVAQTPKHLVRGEGQKAKLYCAPIKGHSYVFWYQQVLKNEFKFLISFQNENVFDETGMPKERFSAKCLPNSPCSLEIQATKLEDSAVYFCASSLGTSIDEQYFGPGTRLTVT.

This chain uses TRBV2 with TRBJ2-2; 10 bases match TRBD2. The junction had 6 bases not matched to a gene; V was cut back by 4 bases and J by 7 bases. Germline V gene sequence: CDR1 SNHLY, CDR2 FYNNEI. This CDR3 has 15 residues. CDR3 region: CASSALAGVHGELFF. CDR3 coding DNA: TGTGCCAGCAGTGCCCTAGCGGGAGTCCACGGGGAGCTGTTTTTT.

V gene TRBV28 combines with J gene TRBJ2-7; 7 bases align to TRBD1. Germline-derived CDR1 and CDR2 are MDHEN and SYDVKM. This CDR3 has 12 amino acids. V lost 6 bases to trimming and J lost 6 bases; unmatched junction nucleotides: 5. CDR3 residues: CASRQTGFEQYF. In DNA, the CDR3 is TGTGCCAGCAGACAGACAGGGTTCGAGCAGTACTTC. Supplemented by reference TRBV28 and TRBJ2-7, the full variable domain reads DVKVTQSSRYLVKRTGEKVFLECVQDMDHENMFWYRQDPGLGLRLIYFSYDVKMKEKGDIPEGYSVSREKKERFSLILESASTNQTSMYLCASRQTGFEQYFGPGTRLTVT.

V usage is TRBV2 and J usage is TRBJ1-2; TRBD1 matches 7 bases. Germline CDR1 and CDR2: SNHLY and FYNNEI. The CDR3 spans 14 residues. The J segment lost 0 bases and the V segment lost 5 bases, leaving 3 bases of the junction unmatched. The CDR3 DNA reads TGTGCCAGCAGTCGACAGGGCCCTAACTATGGCTACACCTTC. Encoded protein: CASSRQGPNYGYTF. Using reference TRBV2 and TRBJ1-2 for the parts outside the CDR3, the full variable domain is EPEVTQTPSHQVTQMGQEVILRCVPISNHLYFYWYRQILGQKVEFLVSFYNNEISEKSEIFDDQFSVERPDGSNFTLKIRSTKLEDSAMYFCASSRQGPNYGYTFGSGTRLTVV.

V and J are TRBV5-1 and TRBJ1-4, with 7 positions matching TRBD1. Germline CDR1 and CDR2: SGHRS and YFSETQ. Trimming at V came to 0 bases and at J to 8 bases, leaving 4 bases not matched to a gene. The CDR3 runs 14 residues. The CDR3 spells CASSLEGGREKLFF. For the CDR3, the DNA is TGCGCCAGCAGCTTGGAAGGGGGCCGGGAAAAACTGTTTTTT.

The chain joins TRBV18 to TRBJ2-2; 13 bases agree with TRBD2. J was trimmed by 6 bases and V by 4 bases; bases with no gene match: 8. The CDR3 sequence is 17 residues long. CDR1 and CDR2 (germline): KGHSH, LQKENI. CDR3 nucleotide sequence: TGTGCCAGCTCACTCTTACCGGGACTAGCGGGATCCGGGGAGCTGTTTTTT. It specifies CASSLLPGLAGSGELFF.

V is TRBV9 and J is TRBJ2-3, with TRBD2 matching 7 bases. Trimming removed 4 bases from V and 4 bases from J; junction bases left unmatched: 9. The CDR3 length is 15 residues. Germline CDR1 is SGDLS and CDR2 is YYNGEE. CDR3 sequence: CASSSRTSRADTQYF. CDR3 nucleotides: TGTGCCAGCAGCTCCCGGACTAGTAGGGCAGATACGCAGTATTTT.

The V call is TRBV11-3, the J call TRBJ2-1; D perhaps matches TRBD2 (5 bases). The CDR3 runs to 16 residues. The germline V gene encodes CDR1 SGHNT and CDR2 YENEEA. With 1 base removed from V and 1 base from J, the gap between germline ends came to 11 bases. The CDR3 spells CASSLGGGSSYNEQFF. The CDR3, as DNA: TGTGCCAGCAGCTTAGGAGGCGGGTCTTCCTACAATGAGCAGTTCTTC.

This clone was counted between two and nine times. The chain combines TRBV5-1 with TRBJ2-3; D is perhaps TRBD1 (5 bases). Trimming shortened V by 0 bases and J by 3 bases, and 14 bases separated the two germline ends. There are 16 residues in the CDR3. From germline, CDR1 is SGHRS and CDR2 YFSETQ. In DNA, the CDR3 is TGCGCCAGCAGCTTGGGACAGTGGGAAATTACAGATACGCAGTATTTT. It encodes CASSLGQWEITDTQYF.

J is TRBJ1-5 and V is TRBV28; D might be TRBD1 (5 bases). This CDR3 region has 13 residues. Trimming shortened V by 8 bases and J by 5 bases, and 13 bases separated the two germline ends. Germline V gives CDR1 MDHEN, CDR2 SYDVKM. The CDR3 reads CASGGGTHQPQHF. CDR3 in DNA: TGTGCCAGCGGAGGAGGGACGCATCAGCCCCAGCATTTT.

The V and J genes are TRBV7-3 and TRBJ2-1; TRBD1 aligns across 8 bases. V shed 4 bases, J shed 4 bases, and the junction held 9 bases outside the gene matches. Germline CDR1 SGHTA, CDR2 FQGTGA. The CDR3 runs 16 residues. Here the CDR3 reads CASSSSQGAGYNEQFF. The CDR3 DNA reads TGTGCCAGCAGCTCGAGCCAGGGGGCGGGTTACAATGAGCAGTTCTTC.

The rearrangement joins TRBV28 to TRBJ2-7; 13 positions match TRBD2. V lost 5 bases, J lost 5 bases, and 3 bases stayed unmatched. Germline CDR1 reads MDHEN; CDR2 reads SYDVKM. The CDR3 is 14 residues long. The CDR3: CASSLTSGRHEQYF. For the CDR3, the DNA is TGTGCCAGCAGTCTGACTAGCGGGAGGCACGAGCAGTACTTC.

The chain has TRBV5-6 and TRBJ2-5; no clear D gene. V was cut by 4 bases and J by 5 bases, with 6 bases left in between. Germline V gene sequence: CDR1 SGHDT, CDR2 YYEEEE. This CDR3 contains 11 residues. The CDR3 region has the DNA TGTGCCAGCAGCCATCGGGAGACCCAGTACTTC. Its protein is CASSHRETQYF.

V and J are TRBV5-6 and TRBJ2-1, with TRBD2 matching over 7 bases. V dropped 2 bases and J dropped 1; count of bases not matched to a gene: 3. The CDR3 runs to 15 residues. Looked up from germline, CDR1 is SGHDT and CDR2 is YYEEEE. The CDR3: CASSLSGASYNEQFF. The CDR3 DNA sequence: TGTGCCAGCAGCTTAAGCGGGGCGTCCTACAATGAGCAGTTCTTC. The entire variable domain, with the rest obtained from reference TRBV5-6 and TRBJ2-1, is as follows: DAGVTQSPTHLIKTRGQQVTLRCSPKSGHDTVSWYQQALGQGPQFIFQYYEEEERQRGNFPDRFSGHQFPNYSSELNVNALLLGDSALYLCASSLSGASYNEQFFGPGTRLTVL.